Listed below are T cell receptor beta chains from one sample, sequenced in a study of Graves' ophthalmopathy and Graves' hyperthyroidism. TCRdb itself ran the multiplex PCR reads through MiXCR, one entry per CDR3 protein. The sample records about 740,000 distinct CDR3 sequences, around 40% being singletons. Material for sequencing was peripheral blood. Source of these receptors: an adult man with Graves' ophthalmopathy. Both conserved end residues are trimmed from each CDR3. Fields, in order: CDR3 protein, J gene, V gene.

CDR3aa: ASSFLGATGELF
j_gene: TRBJ2-2
v_gene: TRBV25-1

CDR3aa: SAPLAGGRGETQY
j_gene: TRBJ2-5
v_gene: TRBV20-1

CDR3aa: ATSSGDAANYGYT
j_gene: TRBJ1-2
v_gene: TRBV15

CDR3aa: ASSGSGSYEQY
j_gene: TRBJ2-7
v_gene: TRBV12-3/TRBV12-4

CDR3aa: ASKPGPPPYEQY
j_gene: TRBJ2-7
v_gene: TRBV2

CDR3aa: ASSSVIAAEAF
j_gene: TRBJ1-1
v_gene: TRBV7-2

CDR3aa: ASSLGSGPGLF
j_gene: TRBJ1-4
v_gene: TRBV7-9

CDR3aa: ASSPGRNTEAF
j_gene: TRBJ1-1
v_gene: TRBV7-9

CDR3aa: ASSNDGVNTEAF
j_gene: TRBJ1-1
v_gene: TRBV12-3/TRBV12-4

CDR3aa: ASSVTGTAFH
j_gene: TRBJ1-6
v_gene: TRBV9

CDR3aa: ASSSAGLAYEQY
j_gene: TRBJ2-7
v_gene: TRBV19

CDR3aa: ASSDQPGRPYEQY
j_gene: TRBJ2-7
v_gene: TRBV2

CDR3aa: ASSLNPTSRETQY
j_gene: TRBJ2-5
v_gene: TRBV11-1

CDR3aa: ASSLGVSDEQY
j_gene: TRBJ2-7
v_gene: TRBV7-2

CDR3aa: ASSSGQAGDQPQH
j_gene: TRBJ1-5
v_gene: TRBV19

CDR3aa: ASSQDFSQTQY
j_gene: TRBJ2-5
v_gene: TRBV4-2

CDR3aa: SAPRDRGLGTQY
j_gene: TRBJ2-5
v_gene: TRBV20-1

CDR3aa: ASSVAADTQY
j_gene: TRBJ2-3
v_gene: TRBV9

CDR3aa: ASSPDARAEDTQY
j_gene: TRBJ2-3
v_gene: TRBV7-2

CDR3aa: ASSGQGGEAS
j_gene: TRBJ1-1
v_gene: TRBV10-2

CDR3aa: ASSQDGREETQY
j_gene: TRBJ2-5
v_gene: TRBV4-3

CDR3aa: ASTASENQPQH
j_gene: TRBJ1-5
v_gene: TRBV2

CDR3aa: ASSFGVSEQETQY
j_gene: TRBJ2-5
v_gene: TRBV7-2

CDR3aa: SARDGRTGEGNTIY
j_gene: TRBJ1-3
v_gene: TRBV20-1

CDR3aa: ASSRSGGQRTEAF
j_gene: TRBJ1-1
v_gene: TRBV3-1

CDR3aa: ASTYMGGSNTGELF
j_gene: TRBJ2-2
v_gene: TRBV9

CDR3aa: SVESGVDYEQY
j_gene: TRBJ2-7
v_gene: TRBV29-1

CDR3aa: SSLRGETEAF
j_gene: TRBJ1-1
v_gene: TRBV20-1

CDR3aa: ASSLEAGSHQPQH
j_gene: TRBJ1-5
v_gene: TRBV7-9

CDR3aa: ASSLGLANQETQY
j_gene: TRBJ2-5
v_gene: TRBV6-5

CDR3aa: ASSFLGSYNSPLH
j_gene: TRBJ1-6
v_gene: TRBV7-9

CDR3aa: ASSPGTGDEQY
j_gene: TRBJ2-7
v_gene: TRBV7-3